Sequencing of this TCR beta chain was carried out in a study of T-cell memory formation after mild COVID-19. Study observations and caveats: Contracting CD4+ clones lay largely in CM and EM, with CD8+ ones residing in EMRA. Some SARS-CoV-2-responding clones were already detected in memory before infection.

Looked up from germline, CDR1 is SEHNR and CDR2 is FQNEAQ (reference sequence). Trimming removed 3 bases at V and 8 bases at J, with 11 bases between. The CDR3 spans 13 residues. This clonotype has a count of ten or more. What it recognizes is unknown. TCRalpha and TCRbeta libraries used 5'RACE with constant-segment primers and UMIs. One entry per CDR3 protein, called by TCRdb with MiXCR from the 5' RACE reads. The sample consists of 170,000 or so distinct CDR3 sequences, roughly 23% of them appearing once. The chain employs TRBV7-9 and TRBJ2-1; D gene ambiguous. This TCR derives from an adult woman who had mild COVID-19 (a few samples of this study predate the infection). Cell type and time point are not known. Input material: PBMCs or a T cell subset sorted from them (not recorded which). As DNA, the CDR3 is TGTGCCAGCAGCTTTAAGGTGATGGATGAGCAGTTCTTC. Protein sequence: CASSFKVMDEQFF. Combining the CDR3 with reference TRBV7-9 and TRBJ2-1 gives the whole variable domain DTGVSQNPRHKITKRGQNVTFRCDPISEHNRLYWYRQTLGQGPEFLTYFQNEAQLEKSRLLSDRFSAERPKGSFSTLEIQRTEQGDSAMYLCASSFKVMDEQFFGPGTRLTVL.